This entry describes one T cell receptor beta chain. Its target is not known. CDR3 length equals 15 residues. Germline CDR1 and CDR2: MNHNS and SASEGT. V dropped 6 bases and J dropped 6; count of bases not matched to a gene: 12. Time point given: persistent/refractory GD, antithyroid drugs over 5 years with positive TRAb. PBMC RNA served as the TCR library source. The guidelines of the American Thyroid Association were the basis for diagnosing Graves' disease. Building the TCR beta libraries relied on iRepertoire HTBI primers, and CDR3 regions underwent Arm-PCR. TCRdb re-called the multiplex PCR reads with MiXCR, one entry per CDR3 protein. The sample shows some 300,000 distinct CDR3 sequences, around a fifth of them seen only once. The sample originates from a study of regulatory T cells in long-lasting Graves disease. Study findings and constraints: Persistent disease showed a preference for TRBV28, TRBJ1-2 and TRBJ2-5. Persistent cases of Graves' showed reduced TCR diversity relative to newly diagnosed patients. In persistent patients, shared public clonotypes (more than 2,500) outnumbered those in new patients (roughly 1,000).

The chain combines TRBV6-1 with TRBJ2-7, with TRBD1 identical over 9 bases. The clonotype comes from a female donor with Graves disease. The starting material was peripheral blood mononuclear cells (PBMCs), obtained when the disease was refractory, from a patient treated with antithyroid drugs. In DNA form, the CDR3 reads TGTGCCAGCAGCCTACAGGGGGCTAACCCCCTCGAGCAGTACTTC. As protein: CASSLQGANPLEQYF.